Reported below is one T cell receptor (beta chain). Amplified TCR beta CDR3 regions were obtained using RNA transcripts as template. First-round RT-PCR with HTBI primers preceded a second-round multiplex PCR. A single record per CDR3 protein comes from TCRdb applying MiXCR to the multiplex PCR reads. This sample yields around 1,000,000 distinct CDR3 sequences, of which about 38% are seen a single time; over 8.5% belongs to the top ten. Trimming cost V 1 base and J 7 bases, with 13 bases left between them. Germline V CDR1 and CDR2: SGHTA, FQGNSA. This CDR3 has 14 amino acids. These data originate in a study of Graves' ophthalmopathy and Graves' hyperthyroidism.

The sample was peripheral blood or thyroid tissue (not recorded which). The source is an adult man with Graves' hyperthyroidism. The V gene is TRBV7-2, the J gene TRBJ1-1, with D perhaps TRBD1 (6 bases). CDR3 coding DNA: TGTGCCAGCAGCTTAGTCACAGGGTCTGTTGAAGCTTTCTTT. Translation: CASSLVTGSVEAFF.